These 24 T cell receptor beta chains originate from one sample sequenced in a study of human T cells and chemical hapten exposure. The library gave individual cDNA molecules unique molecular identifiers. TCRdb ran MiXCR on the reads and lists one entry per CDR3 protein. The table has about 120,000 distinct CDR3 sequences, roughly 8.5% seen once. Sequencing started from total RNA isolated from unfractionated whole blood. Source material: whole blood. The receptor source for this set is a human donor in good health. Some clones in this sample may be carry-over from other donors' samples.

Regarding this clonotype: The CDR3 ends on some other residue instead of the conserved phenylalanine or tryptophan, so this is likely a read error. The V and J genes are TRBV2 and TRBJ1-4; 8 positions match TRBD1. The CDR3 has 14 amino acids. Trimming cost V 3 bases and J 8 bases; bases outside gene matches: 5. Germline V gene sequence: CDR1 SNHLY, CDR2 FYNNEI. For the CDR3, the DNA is TGTGCCAGCAGTGACAGGGGGCGTGGGGAAAAACTGTTTTCT. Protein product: CASSDRGRGEKLFS.

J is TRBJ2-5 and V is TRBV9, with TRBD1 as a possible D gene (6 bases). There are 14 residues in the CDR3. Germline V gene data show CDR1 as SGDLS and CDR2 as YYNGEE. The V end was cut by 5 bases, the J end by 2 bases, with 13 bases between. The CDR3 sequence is CASSAGTPQETQYF. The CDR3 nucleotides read TGTGCCAGCAGTGCCGGGACACCTCAAGAGACCCAGTACTTC.

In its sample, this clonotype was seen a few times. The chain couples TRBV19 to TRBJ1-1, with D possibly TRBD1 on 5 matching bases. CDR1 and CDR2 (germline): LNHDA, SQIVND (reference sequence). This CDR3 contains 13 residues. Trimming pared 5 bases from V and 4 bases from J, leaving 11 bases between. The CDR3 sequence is CASSEGGVTEAFF. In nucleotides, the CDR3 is TGTGCCAGTAGTGAGGGAGGGGTCACTGAAGCTTTCTTT.

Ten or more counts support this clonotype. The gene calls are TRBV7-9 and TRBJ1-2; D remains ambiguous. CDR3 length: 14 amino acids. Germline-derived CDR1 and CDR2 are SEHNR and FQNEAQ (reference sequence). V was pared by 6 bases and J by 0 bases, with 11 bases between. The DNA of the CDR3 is TGTGCCAGCAGGACGCGGGCGGCTAACTATGGCTACACCTTC. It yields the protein CASRTRAANYGYTF.

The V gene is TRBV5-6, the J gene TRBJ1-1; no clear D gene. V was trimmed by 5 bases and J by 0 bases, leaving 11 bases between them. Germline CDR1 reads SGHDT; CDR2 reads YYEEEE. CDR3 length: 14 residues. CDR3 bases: TGTGCCAGCAGTCCAGCTTTTATGAACACTGAAGCTTTCTTT. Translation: CASSPAFMNTEAFF.

The CDR3: CSGNGPGETQYF. CDR3 in DNA: TGCAGCGGTAACGGCCCAGGGGAGACCCAGTACTTC. The chain is built from TRBV29-1 and TRBJ2-5; perhaps TRBD1 as D (5 bases). CDR1 and CDR2 (germline): SQVTM, ANQGSEA. With 7 bases removed from V and 5 bases from J, the gap between germline ends came to 14 bases. The CDR3 length is 12 residues. Full variable domain (rest looked up from reference TRBV29-1 and TRBJ2-5): SAVISQKPSRDICQRGTSLTIQCQVDSQVTMMFWYRQQPGQSLTLIATANQGSEATYESGFVIDKFPISRPNLTFSTLTVSNMSPEDSSIYLCSGNGPGETQYFGPGTRLLVL.

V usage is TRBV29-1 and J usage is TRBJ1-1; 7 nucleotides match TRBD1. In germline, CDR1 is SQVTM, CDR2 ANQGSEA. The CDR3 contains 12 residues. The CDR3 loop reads CSGSQGWTEAFF. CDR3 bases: TGCAGTGGTTCACAGGGGTGGACTGAAGCTTTCTTT.

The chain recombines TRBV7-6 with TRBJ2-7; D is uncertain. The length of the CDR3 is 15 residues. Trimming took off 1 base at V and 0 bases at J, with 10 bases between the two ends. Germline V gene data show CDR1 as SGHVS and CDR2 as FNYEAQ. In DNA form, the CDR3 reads TGTGCCAGCAGCTTAGGGGGAACCACCTCCTACGAGCAGTACTTC. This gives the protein CASSLGGTTSYEQYF. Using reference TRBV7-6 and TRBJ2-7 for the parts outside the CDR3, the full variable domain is GAGVSQSPRYKVTKRGQDVALRCDPISGHVSLYWYRQALGQGPEFLTYFNYEAQQDKSGLPNDRFSAERPEGSISTLTIQRTEQRDSAMYRCASSLGGTTSYEQYFGPGTRLTVT.

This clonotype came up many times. The CDR3 DNA reads TGTGCCAGCAGTTTTGTCCACCAGCCCCAGCATTTT. It specifies CASSFVHQPQHF. The chain recombines TRBV12-3 or TRBV12-4 with TRBJ1-5; D gene uncertain. There are 12 residues in the CDR3. Trimming took 3 bases from V and 7 from J, leaving 7 bases between them.

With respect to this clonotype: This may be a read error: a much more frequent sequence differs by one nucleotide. CDR3 amino acids: CASSFGRSSSEAFF. CDR3 DNA: TGTGCCAGCAGCTTTGGGCGGTCGAGCAGTGAAGCTTTCTTT. V and J are TRBV11-2 and TRBJ1-1, with D uncertain. Trimming took off 3 bases at V and 7 bases at J, with 15 bases between the two ends. This CDR3 is built from 14 residues. CDR1 and CDR2 from the germline V gene are SGHAT and FQNNGV.

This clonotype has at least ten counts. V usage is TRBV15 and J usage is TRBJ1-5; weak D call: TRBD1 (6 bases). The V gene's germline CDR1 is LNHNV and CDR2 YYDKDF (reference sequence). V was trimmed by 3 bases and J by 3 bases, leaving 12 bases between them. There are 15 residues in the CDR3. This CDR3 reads CATSSHRAPNQPQHF. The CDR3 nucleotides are TGTGCCACCAGCAGTCACAGGGCGCCCAATCAGCCCCAGCATTTT. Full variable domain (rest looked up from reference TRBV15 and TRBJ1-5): DAMVIQNPRYQVTQFGKPVTLSCSQTLNHNVMYWYQQKSSQAPKLLFHYYDKDFNNEADTPDNFQSRRPNTSFCFLDIRSPGLGDTAMYLCATSSHRAPNQPQHFGDGTRLSIL.

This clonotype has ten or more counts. CDR3 coding DNA: TGCAGTGCTAGGGACGACAGGGGCGGGAAAGAGACCCAGTACTTC. Protein: CSARDDRGGKETQYF. J is TRBJ2-5 and V is TRBV20-1; 8 positions agree with TRBD1. Germline values: CDR1 DFQATT, CDR2 SNEGSKA (reference sequence). V trimming: 3 bases; J trimming: 3 bases; junction bases outside the gene matches: 9. This CDR3 spans 15 amino acids.

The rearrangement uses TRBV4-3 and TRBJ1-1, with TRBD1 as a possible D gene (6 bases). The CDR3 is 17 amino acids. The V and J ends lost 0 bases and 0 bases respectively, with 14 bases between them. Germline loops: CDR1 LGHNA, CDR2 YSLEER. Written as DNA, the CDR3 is TGCGCCAGCAGCCAAGATCATCAGGGGTTTGTGAACACTGAAGCTTTCTTT. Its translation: CASSQDHQGFVNTEAFF.

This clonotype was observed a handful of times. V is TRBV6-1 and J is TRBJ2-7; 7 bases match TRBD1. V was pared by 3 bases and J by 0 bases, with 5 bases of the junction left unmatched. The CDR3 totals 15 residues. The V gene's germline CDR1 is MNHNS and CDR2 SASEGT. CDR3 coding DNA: TGTGCCAGCAGTGAGGGGGACAGAAACTCCTACGAGCAGTACTTC. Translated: CASSEGDRNSYEQYF.

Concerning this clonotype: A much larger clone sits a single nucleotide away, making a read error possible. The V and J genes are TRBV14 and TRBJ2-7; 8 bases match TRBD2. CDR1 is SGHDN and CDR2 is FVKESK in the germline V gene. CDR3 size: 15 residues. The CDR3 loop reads CVSSKSGGPNDEQYF. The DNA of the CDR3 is TGTGTCAGCAGCAAAAGCGGGGGTCCGAACGACGAGCAGTACTTC.

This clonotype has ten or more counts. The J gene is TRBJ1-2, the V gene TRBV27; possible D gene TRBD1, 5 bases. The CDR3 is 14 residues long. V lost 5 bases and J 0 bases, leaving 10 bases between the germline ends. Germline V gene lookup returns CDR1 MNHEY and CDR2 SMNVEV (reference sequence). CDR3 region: CASSRDGTNYGYTF. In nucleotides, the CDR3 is TGTGCCAGCAGTAGGGACGGTACTAACTATGGCTACACCTTC.

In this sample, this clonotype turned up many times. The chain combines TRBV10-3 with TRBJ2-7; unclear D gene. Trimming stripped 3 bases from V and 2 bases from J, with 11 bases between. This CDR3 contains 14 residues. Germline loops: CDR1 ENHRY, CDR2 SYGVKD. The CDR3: CAISDHDLTYEQYF. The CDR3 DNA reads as TGTGCCATCAGTGATCATGACTTAACCTACGAGCAGTACTTC.

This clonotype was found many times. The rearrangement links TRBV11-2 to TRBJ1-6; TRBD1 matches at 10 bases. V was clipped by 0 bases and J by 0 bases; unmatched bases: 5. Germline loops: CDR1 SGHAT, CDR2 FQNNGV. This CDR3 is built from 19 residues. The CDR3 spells CASSLEETGGFSYNSPLHF. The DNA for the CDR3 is TGTGCCAGCAGCTTAGAAGAGACAGGGGGCTTCTCCTATAATTCACCCCTCCACTTT.

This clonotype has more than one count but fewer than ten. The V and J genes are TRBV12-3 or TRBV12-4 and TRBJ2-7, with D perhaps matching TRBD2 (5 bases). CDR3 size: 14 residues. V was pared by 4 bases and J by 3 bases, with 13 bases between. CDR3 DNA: TGTGCCAGCAGTTACCGATCAGAGGGCTACGAGCAGTACTTC. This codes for CASSYRSEGYEQYF.

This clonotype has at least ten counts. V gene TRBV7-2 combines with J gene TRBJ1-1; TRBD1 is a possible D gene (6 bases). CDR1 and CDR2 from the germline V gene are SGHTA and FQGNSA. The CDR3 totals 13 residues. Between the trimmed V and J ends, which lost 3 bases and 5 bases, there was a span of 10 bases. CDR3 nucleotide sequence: TGTGCCAGCAGCTTCAGGGGAGGAACTGAAGCTTTCTTT. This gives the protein CASSFRGGTEAFF. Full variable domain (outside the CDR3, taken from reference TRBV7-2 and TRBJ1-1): GAGVSQSPSNKVTEKGKDVELRCDPISGHTALYWYRQSLGQGLEFLIYFQGNSAPDKSGLPSDRFSAERTGGSVSTLTIQRTQQEDSAVYLCASSFRGGTEAFFGQGTRLTVV.

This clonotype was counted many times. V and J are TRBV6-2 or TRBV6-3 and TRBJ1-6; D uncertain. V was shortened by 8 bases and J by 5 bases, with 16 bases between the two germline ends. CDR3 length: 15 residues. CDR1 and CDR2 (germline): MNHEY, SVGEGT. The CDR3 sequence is CASYPAGGNNSPLHF. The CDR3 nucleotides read TGTGCCAGCTACCCTGCGGGAGGAAATAATTCACCCCTCCACTTT.

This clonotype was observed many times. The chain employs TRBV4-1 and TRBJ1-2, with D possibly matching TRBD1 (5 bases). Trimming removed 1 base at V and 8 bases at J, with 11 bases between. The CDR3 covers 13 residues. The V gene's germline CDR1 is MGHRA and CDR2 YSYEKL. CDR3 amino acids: CASSQGQGYGYTF. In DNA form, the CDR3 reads TGCGCCAGCAGCCAAGGTCAGGGTTACGGCTACACCTTC.

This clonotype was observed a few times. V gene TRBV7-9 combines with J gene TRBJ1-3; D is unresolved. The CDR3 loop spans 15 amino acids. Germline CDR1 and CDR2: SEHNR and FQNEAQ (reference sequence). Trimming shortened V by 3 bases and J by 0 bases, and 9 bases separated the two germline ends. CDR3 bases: TGTGCCAGCAGCTTGTTGGCGGACTCTGGAAACACCATATATTTT. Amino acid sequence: CASSLLADSGNTIYF.

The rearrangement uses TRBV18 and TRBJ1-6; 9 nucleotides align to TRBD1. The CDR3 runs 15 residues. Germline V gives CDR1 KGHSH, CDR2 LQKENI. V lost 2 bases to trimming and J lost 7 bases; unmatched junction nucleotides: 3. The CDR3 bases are TGTGCCAGCTCACCAGGGGACAGGGAAAATTCACCCCTCCACTTT. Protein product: CASSPGDRENSPLHF.